This TCR beta chain was profiled in a study of blood T cell repertoires in COVID-19. The wider study: The origin of the acute and convalescent COVID-19 samples was the United States, Italy and Spain. The cDNA or gDNA used as material had been derived from T cells, B-cell-depleted T cells, or PBMCs.

CDR3 length: 16 amino acids. In germline, CDR1 is KGHSY, CDR2 FQNENV. Trimming took off 0 bases at V and 5 bases at J, with 16 bases between the two ends. The data were produced by immunoSEQ multiplex PCR, yet TCRdb's version contains in-frame clones alone and is incomplete. The sample holds under 250,000 clones, 85% to 90% seen once. The clonotype originates from an older woman with acute or convalescent COVID-19. Sequenced material: peripheral blood. The chain carries TRBV16 and TRBJ1-2; no definite D call. CDR3 in amino acids: CASSQSAGSEGYGYTF. The DNA for the CDR3 is TGTGCCAGCAGCCAATCGGCCGGCTCGGAGGGTTATGGCTACACCTTC.